One sample yielded the 18 T cell receptor beta chains listed below, sequenced in a study of blood T cell repertoires in COVID-19. Clones were read by immunoSEQ multiplex PCR, and TCRdb kept only the in-frame ones, dropping some. Here the sample spans about 200,000 clones, more than 65% being singletons. Sequencing was performed on peripheral blood. The receptors originated from a woman older than 75 with acute or convalescent COVID-19.

The gene calls are TRBV5-1 and TRBJ2-3; D uncertain. In germline, CDR1 is SGHRS, CDR2 YFSETQ. The ends were cut back, 2 bases at V and 0 bases at J, with 10 bases in the middle. The CDR3 covers 15 residues. The CDR3, as DNA: TGCGCCAGCAGCTTCTCCGGGTCTAGCACAGATACGCAGTATTTT. Protein product: CASSFSGSSTDTQYF.

V usage is TRBV2 and J usage is TRBJ2-3, with D unclear. The ends were cut back, 6 bases at V and 6 bases at J, with 7 bases in the middle. Germline CDR1 is SNHLY and CDR2 is FYNNEI. There are 11 residues in the CDR3. In DNA, the CDR3 is TGTGCCAGCAGCACGGTGGATACGCAGTATTTT. Translation: CASSTVDTQYF.

CDR3 DNA: TGCGCCAGCAGCCCAGGGGATACGCAGTATTTT. Encoded protein: CASSPGDTQYF. The genes are TRBV5-1 and TRBJ2-3; a possible D gene is TRBD1 (5 bases). The V and J ends lost 4 bases and 6 bases respectively, with 6 bases between them. Germline-derived CDR1 and CDR2 are SGHRS and YFSETQ. This CDR3 has 11 amino acids. Full variable domain (remainder filled in from reference TRBV5-1 and TRBJ2-3): KAGVTQTPRYLIKTRGQQVTLSCSPISGHRSVSWYQQTPGQGLQFLFEYFSETQRNKGNFPGRFSGRQFSNSRSEMNVSTLELGDSALYLCASSPGDTQYFGPGTRLTVL.

This clone came up once. V is TRBV5-1 and J is TRBJ2-2; 10 bases are a match to TRBD1. J gave up 7 bases and V 4 bases, and 22 bases lay outside the gene matches. The CDR3 length is 20 residues. Per the germline V gene, CDR1 is SGHRS and CDR2 is YFSETQ. CDR3 in amino acids: CASSNPGQGLSRGAVGELFF. CDR3 DNA: TGCGCCAGCAGCAACCCGGGACAGGGGTTATCGCGGGGGGCTGTCGGGGAGCTGTTTTTT.

The J gene is TRBJ1-3, the V gene TRBV14, with D possibly being TRBD1 (6 bases). CDR1 and CDR2 (germline): SGHDN, FVKESK. The V end lost 4 bases, the J end lost 2 bases, and 12 bases lay between the germline ends. The CDR3 loop spans 15 amino acids. The DNA of the CDR3 is TGTGCCAGCAGCCCTAGACAGGATCCTGGAAACACCATATATTTT. Translation gives CASSPRQDPGNTIYF.

The chain employs TRBV7-2 and TRBJ2-3; 7 bases map to TRBD1. The CDR3 is 14 amino acids. Trimming removed 10 bases from V and 0 bases from J; junction bases left unmatched: 7. Germline-derived CDR1 and CDR2 are SGHTA and FQGNSA. The CDR3 reads CATTTGYSTDTQYF. The DNA for the CDR3 is TGTGCCACCACGACAGGGTATAGCACAGATACGCAGTATTTT.

The V call is TRBV11-2, the J call TRBJ2-3; 8 positions match TRBD2. Losses at the gene ends were 5 bases for V and 2 bases for J; bases not matched to a gene: 3. Germline V gene data show CDR1 as SGHAT and CDR2 as FQNNGV. The CDR3 is 14 amino acids. The CDR3 here is CASSPGLATDTQYF. For the CDR3, the DNA is TGTGCCAGCAGCCCCGGACTAGCCACAGATACGCAGTATTTT.

This chain links TRBV2 with TRBJ2-5; TRBD1 agrees at 7 bases. Trimming removed 2 bases from V and 0 bases from J; junction bases left unmatched: 3. Per germline, CDR1 SNHLY and CDR2 FYNNEI. The CDR3 is made up of 15 amino acids. Here the CDR3 reads CASSESRGNQETQYF. CDR3 in DNA: TGTGCCAGCAGTGAATCCAGGGGGAACCAAGAGACCCAGTACTTC.

V gene TRBV6-5 combines with J gene TRBJ2-7, with TRBD2 as a possible D gene (6 bases). The germline V gene has CDR1 MNHEY and CDR2 SVGAGI. The length of the CDR3 is 15 residues. V lost 5 bases, J lost 0 bases, and 14 bases lay in between. The CDR3 DNA follows: TGTGCCAGCAGTAAAAATCGGGGGTACTCCTACGAGCAGTACTTC. This gives the protein CASSKNRGYSYEQYF.

The rearrangement uses TRBV28 and TRBJ1-2, with 7 bases identical to TRBD1. Trimming removed 6 bases from V and 2 bases from J; junction bases left unmatched: 12. The germline V gene has CDR1 MDHEN and CDR2 SYDVKM. The CDR3 has 16 amino acids. CDR3 sequence (DNA): TGTGCCAGCAGAAGCCTCGACAGGGAGAGAAACTATGGCTACACCTTC. Its translation is CASRSLDRERNYGYTF.

The rearrangement uses TRBV6-5 and TRBJ1-2; maybe TRBD1 (5 bases). The CDR3 is made up of 12 amino acids. Germline CDR1 MNHEY, CDR2 SVGAGI. The germline V and J ends were trimmed by 7 bases and 6 bases, with 12 bases remaining between them. In DNA, the CDR3 is TGTGCCAGCACTGGGGGGGTGGATGGCTACACCTTC. It codes for CASTGGVDGYTF.

The chain uses TRBV4-2 and TRBJ2-7, with 7 nucleotides matching TRBD1. The CDR3 covers 14 residues. Losses at the gene ends were 3 bases for V and 7 bases for J; bases not matched to a gene: 9. Germline V gene lookup returns CDR1 LGHNA and CDR2 YNFKEQ. The CDR3 DNA sequence: TGTGCCAGCAGCCACGCCGGGGACAGCCAAGAGCAGTACTTC. Its translation is CASSHAGDSQEQYF.

The V gene is TRBV5-1, the J gene TRBJ1-4, with 7 bases identical to TRBD1. Germline V gene data show CDR1 as SGHRS and CDR2 as YFSETQ. With V trimmed by 1 base and J by 0 bases, 6 bases remained unmatched. The CDR3 runs 17 residues. CDR3 bases: TGCGCCAGCAGCTTGCTACCGGGACAGTCAACTAATGAAAAACTGTTTTTT. As protein: CASSLLPGQSTNEKLFF.

The chain joins TRBV7-2 to TRBJ2-7, with 11 bases matching TRBD2. The CDR3 sequence is 14 residues long. The germline V gene encodes CDR1 SGHTA and CDR2 FQGNSA. V was pared by 5 bases and J by 5 bases, with 5 bases of the junction left unmatched. The CDR3 here is CASSPGLAGNEQYF. CDR3 in DNA: TGTGCCAGCAGCCCTGGACTAGCGGGTAACGAGCAGTACTTC. Variable domain in full (rest from reference TRBV7-2 and TRBJ2-7): GAGVSQSPSNKVTEKGKDVELRCDPISGHTALYWYRQSLGQGLEFLIYFQGNSAPDKSGLPSDRFSAERTGGSVSTLTIQRTQQEDSAVYLCASSPGLAGNEQYFGPGTRLTVT.

This chain links TRBV7-8 with TRBJ2-3; 8 positions match TRBD2. The CDR3 extends over 15 amino acids. Trimming at V came to 2 bases and at J to 3 bases, leaving 4 bases not matched to a gene. The germline CDR1 and CDR2 sequences are SGHVS and FQNEAQ. The CDR3, as DNA: TGTGCCAGCAGCTTAACGGGGGGGATAACAGATACGCAGTATTTT. The encoded protein is CASSLTGGITDTQYF.

This rearrangement joins TRBV6-1 to TRBJ1-5; D not resolved. Trimming shortened V by 0 bases and J by 5 bases, and 5 bases separated the two germline ends. This CDR3 is 13 amino acids long. Per germline, CDR1 MNHNS and CDR2 SASEGT. DNA of the CDR3: TGTGCCAGCAGTGAAGCGGCGGATCAGCCCCAGCATTTT. This gives the protein CASSEAADQPQHF.

The chain links TRBV6-2 or TRBV6-3 to TRBJ2-7; the match to TRBD2 covers 11 bases. This CDR3 is 15 amino acids long. J was trimmed by 2 bases and V by 5 bases; bases with no gene match: 5. From germline, CDR1 is MNHEY and CDR2 SVGEGT. The CDR3 is CASSRGLAETYEQYF. The CDR3 region has the DNA TGTGCCAGCAGTAGGGGACTAGCGGAGACCTACGAGCAGTACTTC.

This clone was recorded only once. The chain recombines TRBV5-4 with TRBJ2-2, with 8 bases matching TRBD2. CDR3 size: 15 residues. Germline CDR1 reads SGHNT; CDR2 reads YYREEE (reference sequence). Trimming removed 4 bases from V and 6 bases from J; junction bases left unmatched: 8. The CDR3 spells CASSEGLVVPGELFF. The CDR3 DNA is TGTGCCAGCAGCGAGGGACTAGTCGTTCCCGGGGAGCTGTTTTTT.